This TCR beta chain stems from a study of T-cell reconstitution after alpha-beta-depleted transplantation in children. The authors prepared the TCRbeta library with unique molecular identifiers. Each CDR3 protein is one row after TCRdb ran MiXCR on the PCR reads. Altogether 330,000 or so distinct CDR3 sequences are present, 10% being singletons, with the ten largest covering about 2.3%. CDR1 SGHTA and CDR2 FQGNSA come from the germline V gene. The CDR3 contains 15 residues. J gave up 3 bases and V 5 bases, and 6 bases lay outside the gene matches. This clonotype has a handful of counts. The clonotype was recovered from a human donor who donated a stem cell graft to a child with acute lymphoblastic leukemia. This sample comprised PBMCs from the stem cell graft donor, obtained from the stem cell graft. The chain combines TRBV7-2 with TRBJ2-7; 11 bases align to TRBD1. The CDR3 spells CASSGWDRGVYEQYF. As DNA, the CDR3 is TGTGCCAGCAGCGGATGGGACAGGGGGGTCTACGAGCAGTACTTC. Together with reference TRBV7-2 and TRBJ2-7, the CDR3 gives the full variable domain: GAGVSQSPSNKVTEKGKDVELRCDPISGHTALYWYRQSLGQGLEFLIYFQGNSAPDKSGLPSDRFSAERTGGSVSTLTIQRTQQEDSAVYLCASSGWDRGVYEQYFGPGTRLTVT.